A selection of T cell receptor beta chains follows, all from one sample in a study of blood T cells in healthy people across ages. TCRdb reanalysed the 5' RACE reads using MiXCR and keeps one entry per CDR3 protein. The sample includes about 1,400,000 distinct CDR3 sequences, roughly 45% of them seen just once. The sequenced material came from blood. These receptor sequences come from a woman younger than 35 in good health. CDR3s include the opening cysteine and the closing phenylalanine or tryptophan. A D gene is named only where the DNA matches it firmly. For some rows the clone size is stated as once, few or many, or as a class when expanded; others skip it.

clone size,D gene,J gene,V gene,CDR3 protein,CDR3 DNA
.,TRBD2,TRBJ2-1,TRBV20-1,CSASPSGGSYNEQFF,TGCAGTGCTAGCCCTAGCGGGGGTTCCTACAATGAGCAGTTCTTC
.,TRBD2,TRBJ2-2,TRBV20-1,CSARRPSGRTGELFF,TGCAGTGCTAGACGACCTAGCGGCCGCACCGGGGAGCTGTTTTTT
.,TRBD1,TRBJ1-6,TRBV27,CASRDRNGANSPLHF,TGTGCCAGCAGGGACAGGAACGGAGCGAATTCACCCCTCCACTTT
.,.,TRBJ2-5,TRBV5-1,CASSLLASSQETQYF,TGCGCCAGCAGCTTGTTGGCTAGCAGCCAAGAGACCCAGTACTTC
.,.,TRBJ2-7,TRBV20-1,CSARDLWRTFLYEQYF,TGCAGTGCTAGAGATCTGTGGCGGACATTCCTCTACGAGCAGTACTTC
.,TRBD1,TRBJ1-2,TRBV10-3,CAIRDQGAGGYTF,TGTGCCATCAGGGACCAGGGGGCCGGGGGCTACACCTTC
.,TRBD2,TRBJ2-1,TRBV4-1,CASSLGTSGYSEQFF,TGCGCCAGCAGCCTCGGGACTAGCGGGTACAGTGAGCAGTTCTTC
.,.,TRBJ1-2,TRBV15,CATSRDMGGSGYTF,TGTGCCACCAGCAGAGATATGGGGGGCTCTGGCTACACCTTC
.,.,TRBJ1-2,TRBV28,CASSSQTWEGYTF,TGTGCCAGCAGTTCCCAGACTTGGGAAGGCTACACCTTC
.,TRBD1,TRBJ1-6,TRBV7-2,CASRERTMGQVNSPLHF,TGTGCCAGCAGGGAACGGACGATGGGACAGGTCAATTCACCCCTCCACTTT
.,.,TRBJ2-7,TRBV2,CASGQLPYEQYF,TGTGCCAGCGGTCAGCTACCCTACGAGCAGTACTTC
.,.,TRBJ1-1,TRBV7-9,CASRRDGSGAFF,TGTGCCAGCAGACGGGACGGCTCTGGAGCTTTCTTT
few,TRBD2,TRBJ2-7,TRBV6-2/TRBV6-3,CASTSGTSGYEQYF,TGTGCCAGCACCTCCGGGACTAGCGGGTACGAGCAGTACTTC
few,TRBD2,TRBJ2-4,TRBV28,CASSSLLASPEYF,TGTGCCAGCAGTTCTCTACTAGCGTCCCCTGAGTACTTC
few,.,TRBJ2-4,TRBV2,CASSGVPGHIQYF,TGTGCCAGCAGTGGGGTGCCAGGCCACATTCAGTACTTC
.,TRBD1,TRBJ1-1,TRBV2,CASGDVPGQGPNTEAFF,TGTGCCAGCGGGGACGTCCCGGGACAGGGACCGAACACTGAAGCTTTCTTT
.,TRBD1,TRBJ2-3,TRBV20-1,CSAGGQGVDTQYF,TGCAGTGCTGGAGGACAGGGGGTGGATACGCAGTATTTT
few,.,TRBJ1-3,TRBV21-1,CASSKTGDTFVGNTIYF,TGTGCCAGCAGCAAAACAGGGGACACGTTTGTTGGAAACACCATATATTTT
.,.,TRBJ1-5,TRBV5-6,CASSLAGVGGNQPQHF,TGTGCCAGCAGCTTGGCAGGAGTTGGGGGCAATCAGCCCCAGCATTTT
few,TRBD1,TRBJ1-5,TRBV25-1,CASGDSMGNQPQHF,TGTGCCAGCGGGGACAGTATGGGCAATCAGCCCCAGCATTTT
few,.,TRBJ2-5,TRBV3-1,CASSPWRLAQETQYF,TGTGCCAGCAGCCCCTGGAGGCTAGCGCAAGAGACCCAGTACTTC
.,TRBD2,TRBJ2-1,TRBV6-6,CASSYSPLAIDEQFF,TGTGCCAGCAGTTACTCGCCACTAGCGATTGATGAGCAGTTCTTC
few,.,TRBJ2-3,TRBV6-5,CASSSGQGRVDTQYF,TGTGCCAGCAGTTCCGGGCAGGGGCGCGTGGATACGCAGTATTTT
.,TRBD2,TRBJ2-1,TRBV20-1,CSTLAGGYNEQFF,TGCAGTACCCTAGCGGGAGGGTACAATGAGCAGTTCTTC
few,TRBD1,TRBJ1-3,TRBV11-2,CASSLERDSFGNTIYF,TGTGCCAGCAGCTTAGAGCGGGACAGCTTCGGAAACACCATATATTTT
few,.,TRBJ2-6,TRBV6-5,CASSGVGSGANVLTF,TGTGCCAGCAGTGGGGTCGGCTCTGGGGCCAACGTCCTGACTTTC
few,.,TRBJ2-5,TRBV25-1,CASSVQGTQYF,TGTGCCAGCAGTGTACAGGGTACCCAGTACTTC
.,TRBD2,TRBJ2-1,TRBV2,CASRANPTSGKSNEQFF,TGTGCCAGCAGGGCCAACCCGACTAGCGGGAAATCCAATGAGCAGTTCTTC
few,.,TRBJ1-5,TRBV5-5,CASSWGRDMEPQHF,TGTGCCAGCAGCTGGGGACGGGACATGGAGCCCCAGCATTTT
.,.,TRBJ1-2,TRBV28,CASSLPGLTNYGYTF,TGTGCCAGCAGTCTCCCGGGACTAACTAACTATGGCTACACCTTC
.,TRBD1,TRBJ2-2,TRBV6-2/TRBV6-3,CASSYRTGQDNYRTGELFF,TGTGCCAGCAGTTACCGGACAGGCCAGGATAATTATAGAACCGGGGAGCTGTTTTTT
few,TRBD2,TRBJ2-3,TRBV5-1,CASSSGLAGGPVTDTQYF,TGCGCCAGCAGCTCCGGATTAGCGGGAGGGCCGGTGACAGATACGCAGTATTTT
.,TRBD2,TRBJ2-5,TRBV4-1,CASSFGGRAQETQYF,TGCGCCAGCAGCTTCGGCGGGAGAGCACAAGAGACCCAGTACTTC
few,.,TRBJ1-2,TRBV29-1,CSATVGASSNYGYTF,TGCAGCGCCACGGTAGGGGCCTCCTCGAACTATGGCTACACCTTC
.,.,TRBJ2-7,TRBV5-1,CASRLNPSYEQYF,TGCGCCAGCAGGCTGAACCCCTCCTACGAGCAGTACTTC
few,TRBD2,TRBJ2-5,TRBV28,CASSLGGGMETQYF,TGTGCCAGCAGTTTAGGCGGGGGGATGGAGACCCAGTACTTC
.,.,TRBJ2-7,TRBV14,CASSATRTYEQYF,TGTGCCAGCAGCGCTACCCGAACCTACGAGCAGTACTTC
few,.,TRBJ1-2,TRBV20-1,CSAPPGNYGYTF,TGCAGTGCCCCCCCTGGAAACTATGGCTACACCTTC
.,.,TRBJ2-1,TRBV6-2/TRBV6-3,CASSLRTTSYNEQFF,TGTGCCAGCAGTCTCAGGACGACCTCCTACAATGAGCAGTTCTTC
.,.,TRBJ2-1,TRBV6-2/TRBV6-3,CASSYSRYGSTPYNEQFF,TGTGCCAGCAGTTACTCGAGGTATGGGTCGACTCCCTACAATGAGCAGTTCTTC
.,TRBD2,TRBJ2-1,TRBV5-1,CASSLAGEPDNEQFF,TGCGCCAGCAGCTTAGCGGGAGAGCCGGATAATGAGCAGTTCTTC
.,.,TRBJ2-5,TRBV3-1,CASSQEAGSGETQYF,TGTGCCAGCAGCCAAGAGGCGGGAAGCGGAGAGACCCAGTACTTC
few,.,TRBJ2-3,TRBV29-1,CSVETGTTDTQYF,TGCAGCGTTGAAACAGGGACCACAGATACGCAGTATTTT
.,.,TRBJ2-5,TRBV11-3,CASSSEGSLSYNEQYF,TGTGCCAGCAGCTCGGAGGGCAGCCTCTCCTACAATGAGCAGTACTTC
.,.,TRBJ2-1,TRBV5-1,CASSWSTYGKNEQFF,TGCGCCAGCAGCTGGTCAACATATGGAAAAAATGAGCAGTTCTTC
.,.,TRBJ1-5,TRBV6-5,CASSYSSLGVRHQPQHF,TGTGCCAGCAGTTACTCGAGTCTGGGAGTTCGTCATCAGCCCCAGCATTTT
.,TRBD1,TRBJ1-5,TRBV10-3,CAISEDRGGNQPQHF,TGTGCCATCAGTGAGGACAGGGGTGGGAATCAGCCCCAGCATTTT
.,.,TRBJ2-3,TRBV18,CASSLSQTDTQYF,TGTGCCAGCTCACTATCCCAGACAGATACGCAGTATTTT
few,.,TRBJ2-7,TRBV27,CASTRRSGVSDYEQYF,TGTGCCAGCACCCGTCGGTCGGGGGTTTCGGACTACGAGCAGTACTTC
.,.,TRBJ2-7,TRBV29-1,CSVSGVSYEQYF,TGCAGCGTCTCAGGGGTATCCTACGAGCAGTACTTC
.,.,TRBJ1-2,TRBV27,CASSGNSYGYTF,TGTGCCAGCAGTGGAAACAGCTATGGCTACACCTTC
.,.,TRBJ1-5,TRBV5-5,CASSLWGASNQPQHF,TGTGCCAGCAGCTTGTGGGGGGCGAGCAATCAGCCCCAGCATTTT
few,.,TRBJ1-5,TRBV6-5,CASSYDEVSQPQHF,TGTGCCAGCAGTTACGATGAGGTCAGCCAGCCCCAGCATTTT